The rows below give T cell receptor beta chains drawn from one sample of a study of CD8+ T cells in alopecia areata. Using immunoSEQ multiplex PCR, the repertoire was profiled, and TCRdb retains in-frame clones only, with some absent. The data hold 200,000 to 250,000 clones, with around 57% observed a single time. Sequencing was performed on CD4+ T cells sorted from blood, taken at week 4, from a patient treated with tofacitinib. Receptors were obtained from a human donor with alopecia areata. Both conserved end residues are part of each CDR3. A D gene is named only where the DNA matches it firmly. For some rows the clone size is stated as once, few or many, or as a class when expanded; others skip it.

TRBD1 | TRBJ2-7 | - | TRBV2 | TGTGCCAGCGGCCAGGGGGAAGCCTACGAGCAGTACTTC | CASGQGEAYEQYF
TRBD1 | TRBJ1-2 | few | TRBV2 | TGTGCCAGCAGTCCTGACAGGGGTAACGGCTACACCTTC | CASSPDRGNGYTF
- | TRBJ2-5 | many | TRBV14 | TGTGCCAGCAGCCAAGATAGGAGGGTGGCGAACTTC | CASSQDRRVANF
- | TRBJ1-6 | - | TRBV30 | TGTGCCTGGGATATGGCCGGAATTAATTCACCCCTCCACTTT | CAWDMAGINSPLHF
- | TRBJ1-6 | - | TRBV30 | TGTGCCTGGAGAAGGGGTACACCCCTCCACTTT | CAWRRGTPLHF
TRBD1 | TRBJ1-2 | - | TRBV30 | TGTGCCTGGAGTGCCGGACCCCGAATGGGACAGTTCTATGGCTACACCTTC | CAWSAGPRMGQFYGYTF
- | TRBJ1-1 | once | TRBV30 | TGTGCCTTGAGAGTTTTGAACACTGAAGCTTTCTTT | CALRVLNTEAFF
- | TRBJ1-5 | - | TRBV7-6 | TGTGCCAGCAGCTTCAACAATCAGCCCCAGCATTTT | CASSFNNQPQHF
- | TRBJ2-3 | - | TRBV29-1 | TGCAGCACGAAACCACAGGAGAACACAGATACGCAGTATTTT | CSTKPQENTDTQYF
- | TRBJ1-5 | - | TRBV4-1 | TGCGCCAGCAGCCAAGTAGGGGGTAGCAATCAGCCCCAGCATTTT | CASSQVGGSNQPQHF
- | TRBJ1-5 | - | TRBV25-1 | TGTGCCAGCAGTGACCGAAGCAATCAGCCCCAGCATTTT | CASSDRSNQPQHF
TRBD2 | TRBJ2-2 | - | TRBV5-1 | TGCGCCAGCAGCTATACTAGCGCGAACACCGGGGAGCTGTTTTTT | CASSYTSANTGELFF
- | TRBJ1-1 | - | TRBV5-1 | TGCGCCAGCAGCGGGGGACTCATGAACACTGAAGCTTTCTTT | CASSGGLMNTEAFF